This is a list of T cell receptor beta chains from one sample in a study of brain T cells in children with intractable seizures. This table comes from immunoSEQ multiplex PCR, and its TCRdb copy is limited to in-frame clones, with some not included. The sample yields 340,000 or so clones, 85% to 95% seen once. The sequencing here drew on peripheral blood, taken about 5 months after surgery. The receptors were sampled from a boy in the first two years of life with tuberous sclerosis and intractable seizures. Both conserved end residues are part of each CDR3. Each record gives: J gene, V gene, D gene, CDR3 DNA, CDR3 protein. D genes are given only for firm matches.

j_call: TRBJ2-1
v_call: TRBV13
d_call: NA
cdr3_nt: TGTGCCAGCAGCGATGTGAAGGCTAGGTCGGGCTACAATGAGCAGTTCTTC
cdr3_aa: CASSDVKARSGYNEQFF

j_call: TRBJ1-2
v_call: TRBV6-5
d_call: TRBD1
cdr3_nt: TGTGCCAGCAGTTACTCCAGGACAGGGAACGGCTACACCTTC
cdr3_aa: CASSYSRTGNGYTF

j_call: TRBJ1-4
v_call: TRBV29-1
d_call: NA
cdr3_nt: TGCAGCGTGGAAGGACGTGGCGGTAGGGGAGATGAAAAACTGTTTTTT
cdr3_aa: CSVEGRGGRGDEKLFF

j_call: TRBJ2-7
v_call: TRBV30
d_call: NA
cdr3_nt: TGTGCCTGGAGTGCGGACTACGCCGCCGAGCAGTACTTC
cdr3_aa: CAWSADYAAEQYF

j_call: TRBJ2-2
v_call: TRBV29-1
d_call: NA
cdr3_nt: TGCAGCGTTGTAGTGGCTTCCCAAATTGCCGGGGAGCTGTTTTTT
cdr3_aa: CSVVVASQIAGELFF

j_call: TRBJ1-1
v_call: TRBV28
d_call: NA
cdr3_nt: TGTGCCAGCAGTTTTGCAGGGGCGAACACTGAAGCTTTCTTT
cdr3_aa: CASSFAGANTEAFF

j_call: TRBJ1-2
v_call: TRBV30
d_call: NA
cdr3_nt: TGTGCCTGGAGTGTACAGGGCGCTAACTATGGCTACACCTTC
cdr3_aa: CAWSVQGANYGYTF

j_call: TRBJ1-3
v_call: TRBV5-1
d_call: NA
cdr3_nt: TGCGCCAGCAGCTTGGATCTAGGCGGGGGCAGTGGAAACACCATATATTTT
cdr3_aa: CASSLDLGGGSGNTIYF

j_call: TRBJ1-3
v_call: TRBV21-1
d_call: NA
cdr3_nt: TGTGCCAGCAGCAAAGTCCCAGGGAAAGGAAACACCATATATTTT
cdr3_aa: CASSKVPGKGNTIYF

j_call: TRBJ2-1
v_call: TRBV27
d_call: NA
cdr3_nt: TGTGCCAGCAGTCCCCGGACAGCCTACAATGAGCAGTTCTTC
cdr3_aa: CASSPRTAYNEQFF